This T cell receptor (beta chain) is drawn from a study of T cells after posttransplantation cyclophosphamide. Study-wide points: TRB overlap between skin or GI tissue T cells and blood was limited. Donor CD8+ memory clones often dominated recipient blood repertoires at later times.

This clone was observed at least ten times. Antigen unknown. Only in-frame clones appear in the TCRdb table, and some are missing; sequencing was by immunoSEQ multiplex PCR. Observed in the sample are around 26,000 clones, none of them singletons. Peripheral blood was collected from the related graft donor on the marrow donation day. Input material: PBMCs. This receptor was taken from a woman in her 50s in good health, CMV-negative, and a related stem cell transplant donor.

CDR3 nucleotides: TGCGCCAGCAGCTTGCCCGTAGCGGCCTCCTACAATGAGCAGTTCTTC. Translating gives CASSLPVAASYNEQFF. The gene calls are TRBV5-1 and TRBJ2-1; perhaps TRBD2 as D (6 bases). CDR3 size: 16 residues. Trimming shortened V by 1 base and J by 0 bases, and 11 bases separated the two germline ends. Per the germline V gene, CDR1 is SGHRS and CDR2 is YFSETQ.